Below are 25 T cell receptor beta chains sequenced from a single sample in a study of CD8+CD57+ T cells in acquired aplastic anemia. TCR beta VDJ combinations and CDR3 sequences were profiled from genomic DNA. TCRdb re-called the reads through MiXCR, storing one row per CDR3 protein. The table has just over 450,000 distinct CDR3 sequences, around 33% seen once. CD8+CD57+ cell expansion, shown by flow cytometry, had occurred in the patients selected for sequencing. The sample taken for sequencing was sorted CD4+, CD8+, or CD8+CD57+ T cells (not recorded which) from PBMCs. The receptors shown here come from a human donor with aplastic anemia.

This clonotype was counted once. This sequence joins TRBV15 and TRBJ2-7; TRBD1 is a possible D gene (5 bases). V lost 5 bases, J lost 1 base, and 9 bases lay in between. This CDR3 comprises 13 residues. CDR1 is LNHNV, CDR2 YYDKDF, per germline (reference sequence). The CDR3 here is CATSAGASYEQYF. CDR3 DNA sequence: TGTGCCACCAGCGCTGGGGCTTCCTACGAGCAGTACTTC. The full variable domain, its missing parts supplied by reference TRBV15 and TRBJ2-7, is DAMVIQNPRYQVTQFGKPVTLSCSQTLNHNVMYWYQQKSSQAPKLLFHYYDKDFNNEADTPDNFQSRRPNTSFCFLDIRSPGLGDTAMYLCATSAGASYEQYFGPGTRLTVT.

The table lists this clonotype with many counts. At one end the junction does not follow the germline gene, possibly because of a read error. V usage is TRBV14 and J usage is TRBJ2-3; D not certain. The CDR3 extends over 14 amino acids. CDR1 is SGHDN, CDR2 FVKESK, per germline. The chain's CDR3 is CASSQVSSTDTQYF. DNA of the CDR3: TGTGCCAGCAGCCAAGTTAGTAGCACAGATACACAGTATTTT.

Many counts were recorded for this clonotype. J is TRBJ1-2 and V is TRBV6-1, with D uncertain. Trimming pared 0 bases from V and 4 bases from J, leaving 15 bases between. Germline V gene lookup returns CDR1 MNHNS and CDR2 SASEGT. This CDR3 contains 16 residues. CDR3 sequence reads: CASSEALSGLGYGYTF. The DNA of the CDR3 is TGTGCCAGCAGTGAAGCGCTTTCAGGACTCGGCTATGGCTACACCTTC.

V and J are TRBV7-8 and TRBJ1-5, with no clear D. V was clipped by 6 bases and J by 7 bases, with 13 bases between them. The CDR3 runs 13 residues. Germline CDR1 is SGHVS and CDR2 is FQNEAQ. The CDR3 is CASSFGFRQPQHF. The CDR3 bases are TGTGCCAGCAGTTTTGGTTTTCGGCAGCCCCAGCATTTT.

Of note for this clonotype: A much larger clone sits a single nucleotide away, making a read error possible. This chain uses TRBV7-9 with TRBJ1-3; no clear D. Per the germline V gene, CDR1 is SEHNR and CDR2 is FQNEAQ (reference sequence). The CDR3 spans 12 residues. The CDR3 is CASREEGNTIHF. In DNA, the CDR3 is TGTGCCAGCAGGGAGGAGGGAAACACCATACATTTT.

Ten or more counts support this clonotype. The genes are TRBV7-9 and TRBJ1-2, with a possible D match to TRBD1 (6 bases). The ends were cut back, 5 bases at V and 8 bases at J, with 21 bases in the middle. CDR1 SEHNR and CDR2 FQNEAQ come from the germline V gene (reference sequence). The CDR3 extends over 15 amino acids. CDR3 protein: CASSPKGGAYDGYTF. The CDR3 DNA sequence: TGTGCCAGCAGCCCCAAGGGGGGGGCCTACGACGGCTACACCTTC.

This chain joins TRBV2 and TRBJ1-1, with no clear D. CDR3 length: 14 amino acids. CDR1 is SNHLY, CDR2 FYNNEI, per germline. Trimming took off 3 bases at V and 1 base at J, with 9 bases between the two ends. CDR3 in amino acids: CASSDVAGNTEAFF. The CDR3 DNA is TGTGCCAGCAGTGACGTAGCAGGGAACACTGAAGCTTTCTTT.

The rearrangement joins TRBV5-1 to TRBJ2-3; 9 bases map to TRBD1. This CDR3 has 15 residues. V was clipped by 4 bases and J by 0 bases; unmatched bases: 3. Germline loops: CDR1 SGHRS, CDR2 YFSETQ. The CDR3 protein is CASSLQGASTDTQYF. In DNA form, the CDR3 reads TGCGCCAGCAGCCTACAGGGGGCAAGCACAGATACGCAGTATTTT.

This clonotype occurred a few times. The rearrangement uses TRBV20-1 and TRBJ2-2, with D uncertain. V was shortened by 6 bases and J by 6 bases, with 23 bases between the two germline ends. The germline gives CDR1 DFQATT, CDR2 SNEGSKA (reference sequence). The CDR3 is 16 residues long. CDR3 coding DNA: TGCAGTGCCACCAGTGTCAGAGGACGAGGCGCCGGGGAGCTGTTTTTT. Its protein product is CSATSVRGRGAGELFF.

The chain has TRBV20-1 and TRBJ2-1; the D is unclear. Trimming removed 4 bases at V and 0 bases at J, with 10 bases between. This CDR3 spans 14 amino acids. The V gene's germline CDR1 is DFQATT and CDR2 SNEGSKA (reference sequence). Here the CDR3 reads CSATTTTSYNEQFF. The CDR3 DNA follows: TGCAGTGCTACTACTACTACCTCCTACAATGAGCAGTTCTTC.

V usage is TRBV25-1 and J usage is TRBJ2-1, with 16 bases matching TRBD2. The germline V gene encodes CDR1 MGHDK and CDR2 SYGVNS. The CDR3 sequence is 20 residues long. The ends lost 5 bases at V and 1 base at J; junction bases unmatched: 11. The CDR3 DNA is TGTGCCAGCAGTCGGACCGGGACTAGCGGGAGGGCCAGTTCCTACAATGAGCAGTTCTTC. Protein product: CASSRTGTSGRASSYNEQFF.

The CDR3 spells CASSSWTSWNEQFF. CDR3 in DNA: TGTGCCAGCAGCTCATGGACTAGCTGGAATGAGCAGTTCTTC. The chain combines TRBV11-2 with TRBJ2-1; 8 bases are a match to TRBD2. CDR3 size: 14 residues. The germline gives CDR1 SGHAT, CDR2 FQNNGV. J gave up 7 bases and V 4 bases, and 6 bases lay outside the gene matches.

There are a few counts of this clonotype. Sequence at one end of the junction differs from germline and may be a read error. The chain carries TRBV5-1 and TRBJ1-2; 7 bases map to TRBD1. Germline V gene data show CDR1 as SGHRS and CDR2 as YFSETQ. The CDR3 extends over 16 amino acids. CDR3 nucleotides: TGCGCCAGCCGCTTGACGGGCGAGGGGGCGGGACGTGGCTACACCTTC. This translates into CASRLTGEGAGRGYTF.

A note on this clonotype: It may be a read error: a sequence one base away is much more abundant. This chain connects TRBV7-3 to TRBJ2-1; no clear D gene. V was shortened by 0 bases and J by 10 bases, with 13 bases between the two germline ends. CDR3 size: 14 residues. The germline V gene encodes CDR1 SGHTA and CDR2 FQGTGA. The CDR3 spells CASSLTSIGSEQFF. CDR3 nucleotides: TGTGCCAGCAGCTTAACTTCGATCGGGTCCGAGCAGTTCTTC.

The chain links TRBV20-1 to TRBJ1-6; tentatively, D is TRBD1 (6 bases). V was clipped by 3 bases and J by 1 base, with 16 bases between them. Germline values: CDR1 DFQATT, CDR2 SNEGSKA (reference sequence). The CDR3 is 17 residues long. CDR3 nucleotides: TGCAGTGCTAGCCGAGGACAGATTATATCCTATAATTCACCCCTCCACTTT. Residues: CSASRGQIISYNSPLHF.

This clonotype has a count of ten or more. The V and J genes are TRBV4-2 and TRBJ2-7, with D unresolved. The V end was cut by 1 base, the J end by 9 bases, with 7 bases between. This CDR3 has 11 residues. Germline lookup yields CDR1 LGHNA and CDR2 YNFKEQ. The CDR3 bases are TGTGCCAGCAGCCAAGGTGCCGTGCAGTACTTC. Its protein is CASSQGAVQYF.

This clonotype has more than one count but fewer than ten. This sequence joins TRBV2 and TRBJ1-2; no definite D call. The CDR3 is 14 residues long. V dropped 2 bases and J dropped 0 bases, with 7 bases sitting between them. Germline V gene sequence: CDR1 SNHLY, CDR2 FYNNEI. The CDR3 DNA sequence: TGTGCCAGCAGTGAAATTACAGCTAACTATGGCTACACCTTC. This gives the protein CASSEITANYGYTF. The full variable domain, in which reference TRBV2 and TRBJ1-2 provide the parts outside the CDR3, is EPEVTQTPSHQVTQMGQEVILRCVPISNHLYFYWYRQILGQKVEFLVSFYNNEISEKSEIFDDQFSVERPDGSNFTLKIRSTKLEDSAMYFCASSEITANYGYTFGSGTRLTVV.

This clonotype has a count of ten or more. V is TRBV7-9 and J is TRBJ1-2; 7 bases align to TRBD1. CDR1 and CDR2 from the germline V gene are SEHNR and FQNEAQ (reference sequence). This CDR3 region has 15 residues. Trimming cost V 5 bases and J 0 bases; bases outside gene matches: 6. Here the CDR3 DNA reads TGTGCCAGCAGCAGTTCGACAGGGCCTAACTATGGCTACACCTTC. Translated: CASSSSTGPNYGYTF.

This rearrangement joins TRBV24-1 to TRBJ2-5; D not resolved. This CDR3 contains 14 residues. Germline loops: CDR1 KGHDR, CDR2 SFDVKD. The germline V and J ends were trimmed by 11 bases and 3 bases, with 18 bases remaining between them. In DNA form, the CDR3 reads TGTGCCAGCAGCCCCTCCGGACGGAAAGAGACCCAGTACTTC. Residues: CASSPSGRKETQYF.

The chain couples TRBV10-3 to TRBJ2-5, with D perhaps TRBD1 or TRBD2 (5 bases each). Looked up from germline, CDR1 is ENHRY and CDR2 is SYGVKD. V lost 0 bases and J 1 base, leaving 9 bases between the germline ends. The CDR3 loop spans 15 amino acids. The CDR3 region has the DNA TGTGCCATCAGTGAGTCCCGGGACGGCCAAGAGACCCAGTACTTC. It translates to CAISESRDGQETQYF.

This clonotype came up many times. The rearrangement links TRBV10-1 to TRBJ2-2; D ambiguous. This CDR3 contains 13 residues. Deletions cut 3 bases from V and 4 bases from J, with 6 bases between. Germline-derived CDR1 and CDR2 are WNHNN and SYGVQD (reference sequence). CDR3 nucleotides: TGCGCCAGCAGTGACACGATCACCGGGGAGCTGTTTTTT. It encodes CASSDTITGELFF.

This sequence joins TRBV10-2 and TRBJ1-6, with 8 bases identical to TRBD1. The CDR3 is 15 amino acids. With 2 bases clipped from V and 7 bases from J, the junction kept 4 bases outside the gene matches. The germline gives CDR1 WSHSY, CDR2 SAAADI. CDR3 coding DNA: TGCGCCAGCAGTGAGGGCAGGGGGCGGAATTCACCCCTCCACTTT. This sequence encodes CASSEGRGRNSPLHF.

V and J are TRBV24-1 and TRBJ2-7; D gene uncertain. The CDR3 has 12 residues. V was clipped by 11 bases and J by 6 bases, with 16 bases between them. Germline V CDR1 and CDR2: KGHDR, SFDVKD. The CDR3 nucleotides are TGTGCCAGCAGCCAAATTAGTCGCGAGCAGTACTTC. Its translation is CASSQISREQYF.

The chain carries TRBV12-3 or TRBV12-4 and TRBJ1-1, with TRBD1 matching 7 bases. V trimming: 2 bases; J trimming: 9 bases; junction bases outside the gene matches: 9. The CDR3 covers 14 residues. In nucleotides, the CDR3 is TGTGCCAGCAGTTTAAGCAGGGGGAGATTAAAAGCTTTCTTT. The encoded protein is CASSLSRGRLKAFF.

The CDR3 loop is CATSGPTPTRANTGELFF. The DNA for the CDR3 is TGTGCCACCAGTGGACCAACTCCGACGCGGGCGAACACCGGGGAGCTGTTTTTT. The V call is TRBV24-1, the J call TRBJ2-2; D is perhaps TRBD2 (5 bases). The germline V gene has CDR1 KGHDR and CDR2 SFDVKD. This CDR3 is built from 18 residues. V was cut by 5 bases and J by 0 bases, with 18 bases left in between.